One and the same sample provided the 6 T cell receptor beta chains below, sequenced in a study of blood T cell repertoires in COVID-19 (dated by TCRdb to the early 2020s). To prepare the library, the immunoSEQ multiplex PCR assay was applied. TCRdb carries this immuneACCESS record with in-frame sequences only. Its versions omit some clonotypes, under half of them owing to an unresolved V gene in the studies checked, with the rest unexplained. The sample table lists about 150,000 clones, about 89% of them with a count of one. Together, the top ten hold over 0.45% of the sample. The sample was peripheral blood. Receptors were obtained from a man aged 45-65 years with acute or convalescent COVID-19.

This chain uses TRBV4-2 with TRBJ2-2, with a weak D call TRBD1 (6 bases). The CDR3 is 19 residues long. V shed 6 bases and J shed 5 bases, with 28 bases lying between them. CDR1 LGHNA and CDR2 YNFKEQ come from the germline V gene. CDR3 nucleotides: TGTGCCAGCAGTCAAAGATCACTGGTTGTGGGGGCCGGGACCGGGGAGCTGTTTTTT. Translated: CASSQRSLVVGAGTGELFF.

This chain connects TRBV2 to TRBJ2-5, with TRBD1 matching over 11 bases. J was trimmed by 2 bases and V by 5 bases; bases with no gene match: 4. Germline V gene sequence: CDR1 SNHLY, CDR2 FYNNEI. The CDR3 has 15 residues. The CDR3 loop is CASSRDRGIQETQYF. CDR3 bases: TGTGCCAGCAGTAGGGACAGGGGGATACAAGAGACCCAGTACTTC.

V usage is TRBV28 and J usage is TRBJ2-7; tentative D call: TRBD2 (6 bases). V shed 3 bases and J shed 5 bases, with 11 bases lying between them. The CDR3 runs to 13 residues. CDR1 and CDR2 from the germline V gene are MDHEN and SYDVKM. The CDR3 bases are TGTGCCAGCAGTTTGGTGGGGACTCACGAGCAGTACTTC. Protein sequence: CASSLVGTHEQYF.

V and J are TRBV7-9 and TRBJ1-2; D possibly corresponds to TRBD1 (5 bases). The germline V gene has CDR1 SEHNR and CDR2 FQNEAQ (reference sequence). V lost 3 bases to trimming and J lost 7 bases, with 15 bases between them. This CDR3 spans 14 amino acids. The CDR3 coding sequence is TGTGCCAGCAGCTTTAGAGGCCAGGGTGGTGGCTACACCTTC. This translates into CASSFRGQGGGYTF. Filled out from reference TRBV7-9 and TRBJ1-2, the complete variable domain reads DTGVSQNPRHKITKRGQNVTFRCDPISEHNRLYWYRQTLGQGPEFLTYFQNEAQLEKSRLLSDRFSAERPKGSFSTLEIQRTEQGDSAMYLCASSFRGQGGGYTFGSGTRLTVV.

The chain couples TRBV6-5 to TRBJ1-1; TRBD1 might be the D (6 bases). V was trimmed by 0 bases and J by 4 bases, leaving 12 bases between them. The CDR3 is 15 residues long. Germline values: CDR1 MNHEY, CDR2 SVGAGI. CDR3 DNA sequence: TGTGCCAGCAGTTACTCGAATCAGGGGCGCACTGAAGCTTTCTTT. This codes for CASSYSNQGRTEAFF.

The table lists this clone with a count of one. This rearrangement joins TRBV5-4 to TRBJ2-7; TRBD1 aligns across 9 bases. Germline values: CDR1 SGHNT, CDR2 YYREEE (reference sequence). V shed 1 base, J shed 3 bases, and the junction held 11 bases outside the gene matches. This CDR3 comprises 17 residues. CDR3 sequence: CASSLTGQGLTYYEQYV. CDR3 in DNA: TGTGCCAGCAGCTTGACCGGACAGGGGCTAACCTACTACGAGCAGTACGTC.